These 5 T cell receptor beta chains came from one sample sequenced in a study of cytomegalovirus exposure and HLA in healthy donors (dated by TCRdb to about 2017). To prepare the library, the immunoSEQ multiplex PCR assay was applied. The multiplex PCR relied on a mix of 60 forward primers for TCR Vbeta segments and 13 reverse primers for TCR Jbeta segments. This is the immuneACCESS table as TCRdb keeps it, with only in-frame sequences that have V and J called. A part of the clones is gone; compared with another copy, unresolved V genes explain less than half, and the rest is unexplained. Counted in this sample were around 140,000 clones; around four fifths of them appeared once. The top ten hold about 1.5% of the sample. Sequencing was performed on PBMCs. The receptors stem from a man in his forties in good health and CMV-seronegative.

The chain couples TRBV10-1 to TRBJ2-5; D is perhaps TRBD2 (5 bases). This CDR3 is 16 amino acids long. Germline CDR1 is WNHNN and CDR2 is SYGVQD (reference sequence). The V and J ends lost 2 bases and 1 base respectively, with 14 bases between them. CDR3 coding DNA: TGCGCCAGCAGTGAGAACGGGAAGCAGTGCCAAGAGACCCAGTACTTC. Amino acids: CASSENGKQCQETQYF.

V usage is TRBV19 and J usage is TRBJ2-7; maybe TRBD1 (5 bases). The germline V gene has CDR1 LNHDA and CDR2 SQIVND (reference sequence). The CDR3 covers 14 residues. V lost 5 bases to trimming and J lost 3 bases, with 14 bases between them. DNA for the CDR3: TGTGCCAGTAGTTTCCAGGGCGCCGGCTACGAGCAGTACTTC. The encoded protein is CASSFQGAGYEQYF.

V is TRBV27 and J is TRBJ2-7; 8 bases agree with TRBD1. V was pared by 6 bases and J by 3 bases, with 7 bases of the junction left unmatched. This CDR3 has 14 residues. Germline CDR1 is MNHEY and CDR2 is SMNVEV (reference sequence). The CDR3 DNA reads TGTGCCAGCAGCGGGCCAGGGGGCTACTACGAGCAGTACTTC. Translated, it gives CASSGPGGYYEQYF.

There are a few counts of this clone. The V gene is TRBV5-5, the J gene TRBJ2-7, with D uncertain. The CDR3 is made up of 13 amino acids. The ends were cut back, 0 bases at V and 3 bases at J, with 7 bases in the middle. Germline V gene sequence: CDR1 SGHKS, CDR2 YYEKEE (reference sequence). CDR3 protein: CASSLVFFYEQYF. The CDR3 coding sequence is TGTGCCAGCAGCTTGGTTTTCTTCTACGAGCAGTACTTC.

The chain combines TRBV19 with TRBJ2-2; D gene ambiguous. The CDR3 length is 11 residues. Germline V gene sequence: CDR1 LNHDA, CDR2 SQIVND (reference sequence). V was clipped by 5 bases and J by 5 bases, with 3 bases between them. CDR3 sequence (DNA): TGTGCCAGTAGTCTGACCGGGGAGCTGTTTTTT. Its protein is CASSLTGELFF.